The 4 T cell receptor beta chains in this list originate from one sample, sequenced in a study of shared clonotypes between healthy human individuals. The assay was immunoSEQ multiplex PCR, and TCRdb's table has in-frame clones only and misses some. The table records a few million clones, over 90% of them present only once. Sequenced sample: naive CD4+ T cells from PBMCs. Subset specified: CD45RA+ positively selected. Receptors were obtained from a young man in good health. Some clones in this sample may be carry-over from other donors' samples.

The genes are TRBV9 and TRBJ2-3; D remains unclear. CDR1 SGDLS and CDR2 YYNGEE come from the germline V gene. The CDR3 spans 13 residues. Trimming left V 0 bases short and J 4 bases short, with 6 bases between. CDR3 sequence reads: CASSVDHADTQYF. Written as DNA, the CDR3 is TGTGCCAGCAGCGTAGATCACGCAGATACGCAGTATTTT.

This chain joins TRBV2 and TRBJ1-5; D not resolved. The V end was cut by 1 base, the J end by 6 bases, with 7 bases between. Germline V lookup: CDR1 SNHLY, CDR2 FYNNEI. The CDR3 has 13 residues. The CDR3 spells CASSEEGIQPQHF. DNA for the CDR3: TGTGCCAGCAGTGAAGAGGGTATTCAGCCCCAGCATTTT.

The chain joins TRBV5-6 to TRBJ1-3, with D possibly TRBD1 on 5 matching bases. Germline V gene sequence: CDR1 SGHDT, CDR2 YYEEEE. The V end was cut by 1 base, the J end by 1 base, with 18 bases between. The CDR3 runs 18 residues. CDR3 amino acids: CASSLWGWAADSGNTIYF. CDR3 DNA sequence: TGTGCCAGCAGCTTGTGGGGCTGGGCAGCTGATTCTGGAAACACCATATATTTT.

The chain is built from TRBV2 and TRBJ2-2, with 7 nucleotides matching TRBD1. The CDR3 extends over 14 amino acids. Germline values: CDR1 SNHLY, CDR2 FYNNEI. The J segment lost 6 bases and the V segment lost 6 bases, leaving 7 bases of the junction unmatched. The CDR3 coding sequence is TGTGCCAGCAGCCTTCTGACAGGGCCCGGGGAGCTGTTTTTT. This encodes CASSLLTGPGELFF.